The clone carrying this TCR beta chain has only one observation. Its antigen is undetermined. The record originates from a study of STAT5B mutations in CD4+ large granular lymphocyte leukemia. Study-wide background: The CDR3 'QG' motif was associated with a particular HLA allele among healthy donors.

Study observations and caveats: Approximately 25% of private leukemic clonotypes occurred rarely in other patients' non-leukemic repertoires. Without putative leukemic clones, patient CD4-sorted repertoires remained more clonal than healthy CD4+ repertoires.

The assay was run at survey level. The protocol was immunoSEQ multiplex PCR, while the TCRdb copy is restricted to in-frame clones and leaves out a portion. The table has 30,000 or so clones, roughly 89% seen once. V dropped 6 bases and J dropped 0 bases, with 15 bases sitting between them. CDR1 and CDR2 from the germline V gene are SGHVS and FQNEAQ. The CDR3 consists of 16 residues. V is TRBV7-8 and J is TRBJ2-1; D not certain. The receptor was isolated from a human donor in good health. Material for sequencing was CD4+ T cells from blood buffy coats. This CDR3 reads CASSPLTYDSYNEQFF. In DNA, the CDR3 is TGTGCCAGCAGTCCCCTGACTTACGACTCCTACAATGAGCAGTTCTTC.